A single sample gave rise to the 5 T cell receptor beta chains below, sequenced in a study of control samples from healthy donors and cancer patients. Libraries were prepared by immunoSEQ multiplex PCR; TCRdb keeps only in-frame clonotypes and omits some of them. The profile shows about 29,000 clones, 70% to 90% of them singletons. The source material was formalin-fixed, paraffin-embedded tissue. The receptors were gathered from a female donor with melanoma.

CDR3 in DNA: TGTGCCAGTACCTCAGGGCCTAGCGGAGGGGTCACAGATACGCAGTATTTT. Amino acid sequence: CASTSGPSGGVTDTQYF. V usage is TRBV19 and J usage is TRBJ2-3; 7 bases fit TRBD2. The germline CDR1 and CDR2 sequences are LNHDA and SQIVND (reference sequence). The CDR3 totals 17 residues. After removal of 7 bases from V and 2 bases from J, the junction contained 15 bases not matched to a gene.

The V gene is TRBV27, the J gene TRBJ1-2, with 10 bases that match TRBD1. CDR1 and CDR2 from the germline V gene are MNHEY and SMNVEV (reference sequence). This CDR3 comprises 14 residues. J was trimmed by 7 bases and V by 5 bases; bases with no gene match: 7. The CDR3, as DNA: TGTGCCAGCAGTGCGGGACAGGGGAGTAGTGGCTACACCTTC. Amino acid sequence: CASSAGQGSSGYTF.

The genes are TRBV9 and TRBJ2-1, with a weak D call TRBD2 (6 bases). The germline CDR1 and CDR2 sequences are SGDLS and YYNGEE. The CDR3 covers 15 residues. Trimming stripped 2 bases from V and 12 bases from J, with 21 bases between. CDR3 region: CASSVEDGSASGQFF. The CDR3 DNA is TGTGCCAGCAGCGTTGAAGACGGGAGCGCGTCGGGGCAGTTCTTC.

The rearrangement uses TRBV7-2 and TRBJ1-1, with 8 bases matching TRBD1. The CDR3 totals 15 residues. Trimming at V came to 5 bases and at J to 1 base, leaving 6 bases not matched to a gene. Germline V gene lookup returns CDR1 SGHTA and CDR2 FQGNSA. The CDR3 loop reads CASSERTGTNTEAFF. The CDR3 DNA reads as TGTGCCAGCAGCGAAAGGACAGGGACGAACACTGAAGCTTTCTTT.

V and J are TRBV7-2 and TRBJ2-1; the D is unclear. V was trimmed by 1 base and J by 10 bases, leaving 5 bases between them. Germline values: CDR1 SGHTA, CDR2 FQGNSA. This CDR3 is 11 amino acids long. The CDR3 DNA reads TGTGCCAGCAGCTTAGTGCGGGAGCAGTTCTTC. This sequence encodes CASSLVREQFF.